One and the same sample provided the 25 T cell receptor beta chains below, sequenced in a study of CD4 T cells in relation to SARS-CoV-2 and coronaviruses. Before the COVID-19 pandemic, during about 2010-2018, CD4+ T cells were taken from unexposed donors. After ten to eleven days of culture, CD4+ T cells were isolated. Antigens of these TCRs are unknown. Sequencing used immunoSEQ multiplex PCR; TCRdb keeps in-frame clones, though not all of them. This sample has some 30,000 clones; around 79% occur once, and the top ten carry 20% to 25%. The sample consisted of CD4+ T cells from PBMCs, cultured in vitro. The receptor source for this set is a human donor in good health.

This clone came up a few times. The chain recombines TRBV7-2 with TRBJ1-3; no firm D call. The germline V and J ends were trimmed by 8 bases and 3 bases, with 8 bases remaining between them. In germline, CDR1 is SGHTA, CDR2 FQGNSA. The CDR3 length is 12 residues. CDR3 residues: CASAQSGNTIYF. The CDR3 nucleotides read TGTGCCAGCGCACAGAGTGGAAACACCATATATTTT.

V gene TRBV7-2 combines with J gene TRBJ1-2, with a tentative D call TRBD1 (5 bases). Trimming took 5 bases from V and 4 from J, leaving 23 bases between them. The germline V gene has CDR1 SGHTA and CDR2 FQGNSA. CDR3 length: 17 amino acids. The CDR3 nucleotides are TGTGCCAGCAGCCCAAGGCGGGGGTCTAATAAGACCTATGGCTACACCTTC. Translation: CASSPRRGSNKTYGYTF. Using reference TRBV7-2 and TRBJ1-2 for the parts outside the CDR3, the full variable domain is GAGVSQSPSNKVTEKGKDVELRCDPISGHTALYWYRQSLGQGLEFLIYFQGNSAPDKSGLPSDRFSAERTGGSVSTLTIQRTQQEDSAVYLCASSPRRGSNKTYGYTFGSGTRLTVV.

CDR3 DNA sequence: TGTGCCAGCAGCTTGGACAGGGAGTCACCCCTCCACTTT. Translated: CASSLDRESPLHF. The V and J genes are TRBV11-3 and TRBJ1-6; TRBD1 agrees at 8 bases. The ends lost 3 bases at V and 10 bases at J; junction bases unmatched: 2. The CDR3 is made up of 13 amino acids. Germline loops: CDR1 SGHNT, CDR2 YENEEA. The complete variable domain, with remaining parts taken from reference TRBV11-3 and TRBJ1-6, reads EAGVVQSPRYKIIEKKQPVAFWCNPISGHNTLYWYLQNLGQGPELLIRYENEEAVDDSQLPKDRFSAERLKGVDSTLKIQPAELGDSAVYLCASSLDRESPLHFGNGTRLTVT.

This chain links TRBV2 with TRBJ2-6, with D unresolved. Germline V lookup: CDR1 SNHLY, CDR2 FYNNEI. V lost 6 bases and J 3 bases, leaving 9 bases between the germline ends. The CDR3 spans 14 residues. CDR3 amino acids: CASRGQDGANVLTF. Here the CDR3 DNA reads TGTGCCAGCAGGGGCCAGGATGGGGCCAACGTCCTGACTTTC.

V and J are TRBV3-1 (or the pseudogene TRBV3-2) and TRBJ1-1; possibly TRBD1 for D (6 bases). The germline V gene has CDR1 LGHDT and CDR2 YNNKEL (reference sequence). The CDR3 runs 17 residues. Trimming pared 1 base from V and 0 bases from J, leaving 15 bases between. The CDR3, as DNA: TGTGCCAGCAGCCAAGTCTCTGGCAGGGGCGTGAACACTGAAGCTTTCTTT. Its translation is CASSQVSGRGVNTEAFF.

This clone occurred once. The chain recombines TRBV5-8 with TRBJ2-1; tentatively, D is TRBD2 (6 bases). The CDR3 contains 15 residues. Germline assignment: CDR1 SGHTS and CDR2 YDEGEE. Trimming removed 4 bases at V and 2 bases at J, with 13 bases between. The chain's CDR3 is CASSSGGIPYNEQFF. The DNA of the CDR3 is TGTGCCAGCAGCAGTGGGGGGATCCCCTACAATGAGCAGTTCTTC.

This chain uses TRBV7-2 with TRBJ1-2; possibly TRBD1 for D (5 bases). The CDR3 contains 13 residues. Trimming shortened V by 1 base and J by 4 bases, and 7 bases separated the two germline ends. Germline loops: CDR1 SGHTA, CDR2 FQGNSA. The CDR3 loop reads CASSLDGGYGYTF. The DNA of the CDR3 is TGTGCCAGCAGCTTAGACGGGGGCTATGGCTACACCTTC.

V gene TRBV4-3 combines with J gene TRBJ2-3, with D perhaps matching TRBD2 (6 bases). Trimming stripped 4 bases from V and 2 bases from J, with 19 bases between. The CDR3 consists of 17 residues. Germline V gives CDR1 LGHNA, CDR2 YSLEER. The CDR3 DNA sequence: TGCGCCAGCAGCCGCGGGACGGGACTTTCTAACACAGATACGCAGTATTTT. Residues: CASSRGTGLSNTDTQYF.

V gene TRBV9 combines with J gene TRBJ2-7, with 9 bases matching TRBD1. Trimming took 4 bases from V and 2 from J; bases not matched to a gene: 10. This CDR3 is 16 amino acids long. Germline-derived CDR1 and CDR2 are SGDLS and YYNGEE. The CDR3 loop reads CASSRTGATRTYEQYF. The CDR3 DNA follows: TGTGCCAGCAGCAGGACAGGGGCTACGCGGACCTACGAGCAGTACTTC.

The genes are TRBV7-3 and TRBJ2-5; 10 bases match TRBD2. Germline assignment: CDR1 SGHTA and CDR2 FQGTGA. Trimming removed 4 bases from V and 5 bases from J; junction bases left unmatched: 1. The CDR3 spans 13 residues. CDR3 in amino acids: CASSSTSGETQYF. The DNA for the CDR3 is TGTGCCAGCAGCTCGACTAGCGGGGAGACCCAGTACTTC.

This chain uses TRBV2 with TRBJ2-1; 14 positions agree with TRBD2. The V segment lost 6 bases and the J segment 7 bases; nucleotides outside the gene matches: 5. Germline CDR1 SNHLY, CDR2 FYNNEI. The CDR3 contains 15 residues. CDR3 sequence reads: CASRGTSGSENEQFF. The CDR3 DNA sequence: TGTGCCAGCAGAGGGACTAGCGGGAGTGAGAATGAGCAGTTCTTC.

The chain has TRBV11-2 and TRBJ2-2; tentatively, D is TRBD2 (7 bases). The CDR3 length is 18 residues. V gave up 0 bases and J gave up 3 bases, with 17 bases separating them. Germline CDR1 is SGHAT and CDR2 is FQNNGV. CDR3 sequence reads: CASSLEPGEGGYTGELFF. CDR3 DNA sequence: TGTGCCAGCAGCTTAGAGCCGGGGGAGGGGGGTTACACCGGGGAGCTGTTTTTT. Based on the CDR3 plus reference TRBV11-2 and TRBJ2-2, the full variable domain is EAGVAQSPRYKIIEKRQSVAFWCNPISGHATLYWYQQILGQGPKLLIQFQNNGVVDDSQLPKDRFSAERLKGVDSTLKIQPAKLEDSAVYLCASSLEPGEGGYTGELFFGEGSRLTVL.

V is TRBV18 and J is TRBJ1-2; the match to TRBD1 covers 7 bases. The junction had 6 bases not matched to a gene; V was cut back by 3 bases and J by 8 bases. The CDR3 is 13 amino acids. CDR1 is KGHSH, CDR2 LQKENI, per germline. The CDR3 DNA follows: TGTGCCAGCTCACCGCAGGGGGAGCGGGGCTACACCTTC. Amino acid sequence: CASSPQGERGYTF.

The chain carries TRBV6-5 and TRBJ2-1; 8 bases fit TRBD1. The CDR3 contains 15 residues. The V gene's germline CDR1 is MNHEY and CDR2 SVGAGI. V lost 5 bases, J lost 3 bases, and 6 bases stayed unmatched. CDR3: CASSHYRGFYNEQFF. The CDR3 region has the DNA TGTGCCAGCAGTCATTACAGGGGGTTCTACAATGAGCAGTTCTTC.

The V gene is TRBV5-8, the J gene TRBJ2-7; no definite D call. With 4 bases removed from V and 3 bases from J, the gap between germline ends came to 8 bases. Germline CDR1 is SGHTS and CDR2 is YDEGEE. This CDR3 is 12 amino acids long. Here the CDR3 DNA reads TGTGCCAGCAGCCTGGCAGACTACGAGCAGTACTTC. It translates to CASSLADYEQYF.

This chain links TRBV20-1 with TRBJ1-3; D gene uncertain. The CDR3 contains 11 residues. Germline assignment: CDR1 DFQATT and CDR2 SNEGSKA (reference sequence). V lost 6 bases and J 4 bases, leaving 7 bases between the germline ends. The CDR3 is CSAQHGNTIYF. CDR3 sequence (DNA): TGCAGTGCCCAACACGGAAACACCATATATTTT.

This clone has only one observation. The V and J genes are TRBV6-2 or TRBV6-3 and TRBJ2-7; D could derive from TRBD1 or TRBD2 (5 bases each). Germline V lookup: CDR1 MNHEY, CDR2 SVGEGT. The germline V and J ends were trimmed by 2 bases and 4 bases, with 15 bases remaining between them. The CDR3 runs to 15 residues. The CDR3 region is CASSYPRDGRYEQYF. DNA for the CDR3: TGTGCCAGCAGTTACCCCCGGGACGGCCGATACGAGCAGTACTTC.

The J gene is TRBJ2-2, the V gene TRBV19; TRBD2 might be the D (6 bases). V lost 5 bases to trimming and J lost 7 bases, with 17 bases between them. This CDR3 is built from 15 residues. Per the germline V gene, CDR1 is LNHDA and CDR2 is SQIVND (reference sequence). CDR3 sequence reads: CASSSRGGRGGELFF. The CDR3 nucleotides read TGTGCCAGTAGTTCCCGAGGAGGGCGCGGCGGGGAGCTGTTTTTT.

The gene calls are TRBV7-2 and TRBJ2-1; unclear D gene. V was clipped by 1 base and J by 4 bases, with 5 bases between them. Germline V gene sequence: CDR1 SGHTA, CDR2 FQGNSA. The CDR3 contains 13 residues. CDR3 coding DNA: TGTGCCAGCAGCTTAGTTCCGTACAATGAGCAGTTCTTC. It yields the protein CASSLVPYNEQFF.

V usage is TRBV4-1 and J usage is TRBJ2-3; D assignment may be TRBD1 or TRBD2 (5 bases each). Germline V lookup: CDR1 MGHRA, CDR2 YSYEKL. This CDR3 is built from 16 residues. V lost 3 bases and J lost 0, with 13 bases in between. CDR3 protein: CASSQNRDASTDTQYF. Written as DNA, the CDR3 is TGCGCCAGCAGCCAGAACCGGGACGCCAGCACAGATACGCAGTATTTT.

This clone appeared a few times. The genes are TRBV5-1 and TRBJ1-2; 8 bases fit TRBD1. The V and J ends lost 4 bases and 7 bases, in that order; junction bases with no gene match: 6. Germline V gene data show CDR1 as SGHRS and CDR2 as YFSETQ. This CDR3 comprises 13 residues. The CDR3 region has the DNA TGCGCCAGCAGCCTAGACAGGGGTCGTGGCTACACCTTC. It is translated as CASSLDRGRGYTF.

V and J are TRBV19 and TRBJ1-1; the D gene is possibly TRBD1 (6 bases). Trimming stripped 6 bases from V and 1 base from J, with 15 bases between. CDR1 is LNHDA, CDR2 SQIVND, per germline (reference sequence). This CDR3 has 15 amino acids. The CDR3 DNA reads TGTGCCAGTAGCCCTCTACGGGACACGAACACTGAAGCTTTCTTT. As protein: CASSPLRDTNTEAFF.

The V gene is TRBV9, the J gene TRBJ1-6; no definite D call. Per the germline V gene, CDR1 is SGDLS and CDR2 is YYNGEE. Trimming shortened V by 3 bases and J by 5 bases, and 12 bases separated the two germline ends. The CDR3 is made up of 15 amino acids. The CDR3 here is CASSASLENNSPLHF. The CDR3 nucleotides are TGTGCCAGCAGCGCTTCATTGGAGAATAATTCACCCCTCCACTTT. Full variable domain (remainder filled in from reference TRBV9 and TRBJ1-6): DSGVTQTPKHLITATGQRVTLRCSPRSGDLSVYWYQQSLDQGLQFLIQYYNGEERAKGNILERFSAQQFPDLHSELNLSSLELGDSALYFCASSASLENNSPLHFGNGTRLTVT.

The chain uses TRBV3-1 (or the pseudogene TRBV3-2) and TRBJ2-3, with D possibly TRBD2 on 6 matching bases. V was clipped by 0 bases and J by 10 bases, with 14 bases between them. The CDR3 length is 14 residues. CDR1 and CDR2 (germline): LGHDT, YNNKEL (reference sequence). CDR3 sequence reads: CASSQDIRGMAQYF. DNA for the CDR3: TGTGCCAGCAGCCAAGATATCCGCGGGATGGCGCAGTATTTT.

The chain recombines TRBV27 with TRBJ2-7, with 7 bases that match TRBD2. The ends lost 6 bases at V and 1 base at J; junction bases unmatched: 9. The CDR3 has 15 amino acids. CDR1 and CDR2 (germline): MNHEY, SMNVEV (reference sequence). CDR3 loop: CASSSPGLLSYEQYF. The DNA of the CDR3 is TGTGCCAGCAGCTCGCCGGGACTACTATCCTACGAGCAGTACTTC.